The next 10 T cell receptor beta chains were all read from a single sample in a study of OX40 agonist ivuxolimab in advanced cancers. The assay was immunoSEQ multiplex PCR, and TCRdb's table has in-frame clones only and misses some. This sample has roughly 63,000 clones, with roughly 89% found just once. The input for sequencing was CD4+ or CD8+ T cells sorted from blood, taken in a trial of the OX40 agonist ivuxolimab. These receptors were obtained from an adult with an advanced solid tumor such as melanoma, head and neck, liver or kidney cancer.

CDR3 DNA: TGTGCCAGCATTAGCCCTCTAGCCAAAAACATTCAGTACTTC. It specifies CASISPLAKNIQYF. The J gene is TRBJ2-4, the V gene TRBV2; D gene uncertain. The germline V gene encodes CDR1 SNHLY and CDR2 FYNNEI. The CDR3 length is 14 residues. V gave up 7 bases and J gave up 0 bases, with 10 bases separating them.

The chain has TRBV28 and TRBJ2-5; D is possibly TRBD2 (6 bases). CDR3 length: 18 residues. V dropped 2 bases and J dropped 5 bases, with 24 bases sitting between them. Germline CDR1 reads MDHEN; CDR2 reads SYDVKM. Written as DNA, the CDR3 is TGTGCCAGCAGTTTACCCCTCTGGACTGACGGGAGTAGCGAGACCCAGTACTTC. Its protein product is CASSLPLWTDGSSETQYF.

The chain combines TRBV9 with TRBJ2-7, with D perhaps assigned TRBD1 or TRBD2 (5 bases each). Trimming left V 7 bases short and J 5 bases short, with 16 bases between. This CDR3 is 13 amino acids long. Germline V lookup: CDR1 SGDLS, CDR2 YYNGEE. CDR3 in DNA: TGTGCCAGCGGCCACCCAGGGACCCACGAGCAGTACTTC. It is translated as CASGHPGTHEQYF.

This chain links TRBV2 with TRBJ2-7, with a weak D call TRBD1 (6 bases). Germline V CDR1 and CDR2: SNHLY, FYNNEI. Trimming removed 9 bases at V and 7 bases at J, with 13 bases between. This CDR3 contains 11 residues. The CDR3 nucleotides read TGTGCCAGTAACCAGGGGTGGGAGCAGTACTTC. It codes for CASNQGWEQYF.

The DNA for the CDR3 is TGTGCCAGCGGCGGTTACGCCTACACAGATACGCAGTATTTT. The encoded protein is CASGGYAYTDTQYF. This chain joins TRBV5-8 and TRBJ2-3; D is ambiguous. Germline values: CDR1 SGHTS, CDR2 YDEGEE. V shed 7 bases and J shed 2 bases, with 14 bases lying between them. The CDR3 loop spans 14 amino acids.

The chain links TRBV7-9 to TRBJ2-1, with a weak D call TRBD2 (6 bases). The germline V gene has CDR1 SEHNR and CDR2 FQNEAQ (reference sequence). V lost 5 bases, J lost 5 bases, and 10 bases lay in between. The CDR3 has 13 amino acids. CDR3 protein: CASSGWGDNEQFF. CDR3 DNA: TGTGCCAGCAGCGGCTGGGGGGACAATGAGCAGTTCTTC.

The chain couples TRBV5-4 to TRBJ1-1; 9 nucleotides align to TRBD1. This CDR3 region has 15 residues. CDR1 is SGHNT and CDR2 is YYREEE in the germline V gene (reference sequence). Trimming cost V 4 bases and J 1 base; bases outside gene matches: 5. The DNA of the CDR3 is TGTGCCAGCAGCAAACAGGGGGCTTCGAACACTGAAGCTTTCTTT. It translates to CASSKQGASNTEAFF.

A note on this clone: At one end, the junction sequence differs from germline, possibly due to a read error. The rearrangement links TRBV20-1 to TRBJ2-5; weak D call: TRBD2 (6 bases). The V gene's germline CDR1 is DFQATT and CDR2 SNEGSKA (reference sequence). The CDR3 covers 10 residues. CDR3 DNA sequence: TGCAGTGCTAGAGATGGTCCGGGGGACTTC. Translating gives CSARDGPGDF.

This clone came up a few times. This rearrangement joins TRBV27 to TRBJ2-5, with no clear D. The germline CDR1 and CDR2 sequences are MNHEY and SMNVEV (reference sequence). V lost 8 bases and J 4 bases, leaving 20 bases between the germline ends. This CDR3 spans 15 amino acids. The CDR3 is CASGGRRSGSETQYF. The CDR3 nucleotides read TGTGCCAGCGGTGGCCGACGGTCTGGGTCAGAGACCCAGTACTTC.

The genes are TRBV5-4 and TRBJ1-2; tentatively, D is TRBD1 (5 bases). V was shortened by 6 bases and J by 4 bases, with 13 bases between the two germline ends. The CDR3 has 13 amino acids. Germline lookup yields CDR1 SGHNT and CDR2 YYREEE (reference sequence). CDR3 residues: CASNGGGSYGYTF. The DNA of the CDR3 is TGTGCCAGCAATGGGGGAGGCTCCTATGGCTACACCTTC.